A single TCR beta chain is shown here with its context. What it recognizes is unknown. Time point defined: after dendritic cell vaccination, including at tumor progression/relapse. The sample is drawn from a study of glioma-infiltrating T cells after dendritic cell vaccination. Study at large: Samples are from glioblastoma patients in Phase I and II dendritic cell vaccine trials.

Study-level findings and limits: TCR clonality showed no direct relationship with survival.

Primers: 60 V beta forward and 13 J beta reverse. This table comes from immunoSEQ multiplex PCR, and its TCRdb copy is limited to in-frame clones, with some not included. The sample yields 70,000 to 100,000 clones, around four fifths seen once. The V end was cut by 3 bases, the J end by 0 bases, with 16 bases between. CDR1 is SGHDT, CDR2 YYEEEE, per germline. CDR3 length: 17 residues. The source was blood, collected after dendritic cell vaccination. The TCR was taken from a human donor with glioblastoma. V and J are TRBV5-6 and TRBJ1-3; D remains ambiguous. In DNA form, the CDR3 reads TGTGCCAGCAGCTCCCTAAAGGAGGAAAACTCTGGAAACACCATATATTTT. It yields the protein CASSSLKEENSGNTIYF.